The 19 T cell receptor beta chains below all came from one sample that was sequenced in a study of graft-versus-host responses after intestinal transplantation. Profiling relied on immunoSEQ multiplex PCR, and the TCRdb table lists in-frame clones only, not all of them. The table records 8,000 or so clones, over 90% of them present only once. Sequenced material: PBMCs, taken 11 days after intestinal transplantation. These TCRs come from a human patient who received an intestinal transplant, so some T cells may come from the graft donor.

This clone was observed a single time. V and J are TRBV5-6 and TRBJ2-7; no clear D. V lost 0 bases and J 5 bases, leaving 12 bases between the germline ends. Germline assignment: CDR1 SGHDT and CDR2 YYEEEE. CDR3 length equals 14 residues. CDR3 sequence (DNA): TGTGCCAGCAGCTTGGGAGACACTCTCCACGAGCAGTACGTC. As protein: CASSLGDTLHEQYV.

V is TRBV27 and J is TRBJ2-1, with TRBD2 matching over 7 bases. The CDR3 contains 14 residues. The J segment lost 2 bases and the V segment lost 2 bases, leaving 0 bases of the junction unmatched. Germline-derived CDR1 and CDR2 are MNHEY and SMNVEV (reference sequence). The CDR3 nucleotides are TGTGCCAGCAGTTTAGGGGGGGCCTACAATGAGCAGTTCTTC. Protein sequence: CASSLGGAYNEQFF.

J is TRBJ2-1 and V is TRBV2; 13 positions match TRBD2. The CDR3 runs 19 residues. Germline V gene sequence: CDR1 SNHLY, CDR2 FYNNEI. With 2 bases clipped from V and 6 bases from J, the junction kept 13 bases outside the gene matches. This CDR3 reads CASSEIRRTSGRRINEQFF. The CDR3 bases are TGTGCCAGCAGTGAAATCCGCCGGACTAGCGGGAGAAGAATCAATGAGCAGTTCTTC.

This clone has only one observation. V is TRBV6-6 and J is TRBJ1-1; D is unclear. Germline lookup yields CDR1 MNHNY and CDR2 SVGAGI (reference sequence). The CDR3 has 12 amino acids. Trimming took off 2 bases at V and 3 bases at J, with 4 bases between the two ends. The CDR3 DNA sequence: TGTGCCAGCAGTTACGTCTACACTGAAGCTTTCTTT. Protein: CASSYVYTEAFF.

This clone has only one observation. V and J are TRBV5-1 and TRBJ2-3; 11 positions match TRBD1. Germline CDR1 SGHRS, CDR2 YFSETQ. The CDR3 has 15 amino acids. V gave up 4 bases and J gave up 5 bases; unmatched junction bases: 6. CDR3 region: CASSDGTGGGDTQYF. The CDR3 coding sequence is TGCGCCAGCAGCGACGGGACAGGGGGAGGAGATACGCAGTATTTT.

The chain joins TRBV7-2 to TRBJ1-6, with 8 bases identical to TRBD1. The CDR3 is 14 residues long. From germline, CDR1 is SGHTA and CDR2 FQGNSA. V shed 8 bases and J 3 bases; nucleotides not matched to a gene: 3. CDR3 loop: CASGQGDYNSPLHF. CDR3 sequence (DNA): TGTGCCAGCGGACAGGGTGACTATAATTCACCCCTCCACTTT. Full variable domain (remainder filled in from reference TRBV7-2 and TRBJ1-6): GAGVSQSPSNKVTEKGKDVELRCDPISGHTALYWYRQSLGQGLEFLIYFQGNSAPDKSGLPSDRFSAERTGGSVSTLTIQRTQQEDSAVYLCASGQGDYNSPLHFGNGTRLTVT.

This clone was seen only once. The chain uses TRBV28 and TRBJ1-6, with D possibly TRBD1 on 5 matching bases. The CDR3 is 17 amino acids. V lost 6 bases and J 0 bases, leaving 15 bases between the germline ends. In germline, CDR1 is MDHEN, CDR2 SYDVKM. CDR3 amino acids: CASRGLVGSSYNSPLHF. Written as DNA, the CDR3 is TGTGCCAGCAGGGGACTAGTAGGGAGCTCCTATAATTCACCCCTCCACTTT.

This chain uses TRBV11-2 with TRBJ1-2; the D gene is possibly TRBD1 (6 bases). This CDR3 is built from 14 residues. The ends were cut back, 5 bases at V and 4 bases at J, with 14 bases in the middle. Germline CDR1 is SGHAT and CDR2 is FQNNGV. CDR3 bases: TGTGCCAGCAGCGTACAGGGTTCGGGCTATGGCTACACCTTC. Translation: CASSVQGSGYGYTF.

The chain joins TRBV7-9 to TRBJ1-1; D might be TRBD1 (5 bases). V was pared by 5 bases and J by 5 bases, with 12 bases between. The CDR3 runs 13 residues. Germline V gives CDR1 SEHNR, CDR2 FQNEAQ (reference sequence). The CDR3 DNA sequence: TGTGCCAGCAGCCCCCAGGGCCTAACTGAAGCTTTCTTT. Translating gives CASSPQGLTEAFF.

The chain is built from TRBV7-2 and TRBJ2-6; D may be TRBD1 (6 bases). Per germline, CDR1 SGHTA and CDR2 FQGNSA. V shed 3 bases and J shed 0 bases, with 9 bases lying between them. The CDR3 has 16 amino acids. CDR3 sequence reads: CASSLPDSSGANVLTF. In nucleotides, the CDR3 is TGTGCCAGCAGCTTGCCGGACAGCTCTGGGGCCAACGTCCTGACTTTC.

The CDR3 DNA is TGTGCCAGCAGTCCGGGGGGGCCCGGAGATACGCAGTATTTT. Translating it yields CASSPGGPGDTQYF. V is TRBV27 and J is TRBJ2-3; 8 nucleotides agree with TRBD2. V was pared by 5 bases and J by 5 bases, with 6 bases of the junction left unmatched. The CDR3 has 14 residues. Germline CDR1 MNHEY, CDR2 SMNVEV (reference sequence).

This chain links TRBV28 with TRBJ2-3; 7 bases map to TRBD2. The germline gives CDR1 MDHEN, CDR2 SYDVKM. After removal of 6 bases from V and 3 bases from J, the junction contained 6 bases not matched to a gene. This CDR3 has 14 amino acids. For the CDR3, the DNA is TGTGCCAGCAGAGGCGGGGGAGGAACAGATACGCAGTATTTT. Encoded protein: CASRGGGGTDTQYF.

This chain joins TRBV7-9 and TRBJ2-3; TRBD2 matches 12 bases. This CDR3 has 17 amino acids. Germline V gives CDR1 SEHNR, CDR2 FQNEAQ (reference sequence). V lost 4 bases, J lost 5 bases, and 10 bases stayed unmatched. In DNA form, the CDR3 reads TGTGCCAGCAGCTCCACGACTAGCGGGGGCGTAAAAGATACGCAGTATTTT. Protein product: CASSSTTSGGVKDTQYF.

The genes are TRBV7-2 and TRBJ2-7, with TRBD1 matching 7 bases. The ends lost 1 base at V and 3 bases at J; junction bases unmatched: 3. There are 14 residues in the CDR3. Germline-derived CDR1 and CDR2 are SGHTA and FQGNSA. CDR3 DNA: TGTGCCAGCAGCTTAGGGACAGGCCACTACGAGCAGTACTTC. It specifies CASSLGTGHYEQYF.

The chain is built from TRBV30 and TRBJ2-4; D is uncertain. Trimming cost V 4 bases and J 1 base, with 11 bases left between them. The germline V gene has CDR1 GTSNPN and CDR2 SVGIG (reference sequence). This CDR3 has 14 amino acids. CDR3 DNA sequence: TGTGCCTGGACCTCCGGTGGTGCCAAAAACATTCAGTACTTC. Translated: CAWTSGGAKNIQYF.

The sample holds one count of this clone. CDR3 in amino acids: CASSESAGWDTQYF. As DNA, the CDR3 is TGCGCCAGCAGTGAGTCTGCGGGATGGGATACGCAGTATTTT. The rearrangement links TRBV10-2 to TRBJ2-3, with TRBD2 as a possible D gene (6 bases). This CDR3 is built from 14 residues. Per germline, CDR1 WSHSY and CDR2 SAAADI. Trimming cost V 0 bases and J 6 bases, with 10 bases left between them.

V is TRBV10-2 and J is TRBJ2-7; tentative D call: TRBD2 (6 bases). Deletions cut 5 bases from V and 0 bases from J, with 11 bases between. The CDR3 has 14 residues. The V gene's germline CDR1 is WSHSY and CDR2 SAAADI. The CDR3: CASSLGGGSYEQYV. Here the CDR3 DNA reads TGCGCCAGCAGTCTCGGGGGTGGCTCCTACGAGCAGTACGTC.

The CDR3 sequence is CASRIDASGTGLGTGELFF. The CDR3 nucleotides read TGTGCCAGCAGGATAGACGCCTCCGGGACAGGGTTGGGGACCGGGGAGCTGTTTTTT. The chain recombines TRBV27 with TRBJ2-2, with TRBD1 identical over 9 bases. V lost 6 bases, J lost 5 bases, and 19 bases stayed unmatched. The germline CDR1 and CDR2 sequences are MNHEY and SMNVEV (reference sequence). The CDR3 contains 19 residues.

The rearrangement uses TRBV7-8 and TRBJ2-7, with TRBD2 matching over 9 bases. The CDR3 spans 15 residues. Looked up from germline, CDR1 is SGHVS and CDR2 is FQNEAQ. J lost 4 bases, V lost 1 base, and 5 bases had no gene match. The CDR3 DNA sequence: TGTGCCAGCAGCTTAGAGGCTAGCGGGGCGTACGAGCAGTACGTC. This encodes CASSLEASGAYEQYV.